This T cell receptor (beta chain) appears in the sequencing data of a study of blood T cells in healthy people across ages. The study's findings and limits: Age showed a roughly linear inverse relationship with TCR beta diversity per million T cells. Long-lived donors carried more naive CD4+ cells and greater diversity than aged donors. The diversity estimates, figures obtained from one million T cells, were considered underestimates.

This clonotype has only one observation. Its matching antigen is unknown. Using a J-beta primer mix together with a sample-barcoded 5' primer, a second PCR was run for roughly 6 to 12 cycles. TCRdb redid the calling of the 5' RACE reads with MiXCR, one entry per CDR3 protein. The sample shows approximately 800,000 distinct CDR3 sequences, more than 55% of them seen only once. Sequenced material: blood. The receptor's source is a man aged 35 to 55 in good health.

The CDR3 here is CASSLLAGRTAGTDTQYF. The CDR3 nucleotides are TGTGCCAGCAGCTTACTCGCAGGGAGGACCGCTGGCACAGATACGCAGTATTTT. The rearrangement links TRBV7-2 to TRBJ2-3; TRBD2 might be the D (6 bases). In germline, CDR1 is SGHTA, CDR2 FQGNSA. Between the trimmed V and J ends, which lost 2 bases and 1 base, there was a span of 19 bases. The CDR3 has 18 amino acids.